These T cell receptor beta chains were read from a single sample in a study of somatic mutations in cytotoxic T cells in rheumatoid arthritis. Only in-frame clones appear in the TCRdb table, and some are missing; sequencing was by immunoSEQ multiplex PCR. The data show nearly 20,000 clones, with roughly nine tenths seen just once and roughly 14% held by the top ten. The sequencing input was CD8+ T cells sorted from blood. Every receptor here comes from a man between 35 and 55 years old in good health. Both conserved end residues are part of each CDR3. The D gene is left open where the match is weak. Expanded clones are given a class, and other clones once, few, many or no size at all.

.,.,TRBJ1-1,13,TRBV19,TGTGCCAGCGGCACTACAGGGTACACTGAAGCTTTCTTT,CASGTTGYTEAFF
.,.,TRBJ2-7,14,TRBV4-1,TGCGCCAGCAGCCAAGAGGGGCAGGGCTACGAGCAGTACTTC,CASSQEGQGYEQYF
TRBD2,.,TRBJ2-3,15,TRBV29-1,TGCAGCGTGGAGACTAGCGGGAGTAGCACAGATACGCAGTATTTT,CSVETSGSSTDTQYF
.,.,TRBJ2-7,12,TRBV5-4,TGTGCCAGCAGCCTAGGGGTTGGCGAGCAGTACTTC,CASSLGVGEQYF
.,.,TRBJ1-2,12,TRBV4-3,TGCGCCAGCAGCCAAGTTGGCAGGGCGTACACCTTC,CASSQVGRAYTF
TRBD2,.,TRBJ2-1,15,TRBV6-5,TGTGCCAGCAGTCCCGGGACTAGCGGGATAGATGAGCAGTTCTTC,CASSPGTSGIDEQFF
TRBD1,.,TRBJ2-6,18,TRBV4-1,TGCGCCAGCAGCCAAGATTCAGGGGGCGGTTCTGGGGCCAACGTCCTGACTTTC,CASSQDSGGGSGANVLTF
TRBD1,.,TRBJ2-1,14,TRBV15,TGTGCCACCAGCGATCGGGACAGGGCGTTTGAGCAGTTCTTC,CATSDRDRAFEQFF
.,.,TRBJ1-1,10,TRBV10-2,TGCGCCAGCAAAAACACTGAAGCTTTCTTT,CASKNTEAFF
.,.,TRBJ2-7,18,TRBV6-1,TGTGCCAGCAGTGTTCAGGGGCCGGTCCATCTCGCTATAGACGAGCAGTACTTC,CASSVQGPVHLAIDEQYF
.,once,TRBJ1-1,16,TRBV7-2,TGTGCCAGCAGCTTAGCCGGGCCCGCCGGGGGGACTGAAGCTTTCTTT,CASSLAGPAGGTEAFF
.,.,TRBJ2-5,14,TRBV4-3,TGCGCCAGCAGCCCTACGGGGGTTGGAGAGACCCAGTACTTC,CASSPTGVGETQYF
.,.,TRBJ2-1,13,TRBV5-6,TGTGCCAGCAGCTCGGACAGTTACAATGAGCAGTTCTTC,CASSSDSYNEQFF
.,.,TRBJ2-3,12,TRBV27,TGTGCCAGCAGTCCCTCCACAGATACGCAGTATTTT,CASSPSTDTQYF
.,.,TRBJ2-7,11,TRBV5-5,TGTGCCAGCGGCCCACGGACTCCCGAGTACTTC,CASGPRTPEYF
.,few,TRBJ2-5,13,TRBV27,TGTGCCAGCAAACAGGGCAACCAAGAGACCCAGTACTTC,CASKQGNQETQYF
.,once,TRBJ1-1,16,TRBV2,TGTGCCAGCAGTGAATTTGGGGAGGGGCCGAACACTGAAGCTTTCTTT,CASSEFGEGPNTEAFF
.,.,TRBJ2-1,10,TRBV29-1,TGCAGCGTTGTCACCAATGAGCAGTTCTTC,CSVVTNEQFF
.,.,TRBJ1-5,14,TRBV27,TGTGCCAGCAGTAAAATCTATAGCAATCAGCCCCAGCATTTT,CASSKIYSNQPQHF
.,.,TRBJ2-7,12,TRBV6-1,TGTGCCACCAGACCCTCCCACTACGAGCAGTACTTC,CATRPSHYEQYF
TRBD1,.,TRBJ1-5,16,TRBV2,TGTGCCAGCAAGCTCCCAGGGGGCGAGGGCAATCAGCCCCAGCATTTT,CASKLPGGEGNQPQHF
.,.,TRBJ1-5,12,TRBV7-9,TGTGCCAGCAGCTCAGGATCCCAGCCCCAGCATTTT,CASSSGSQPQHF
.,.,TRBJ2-5,15,TRBV4-1,TGCGCCAGCAGCCAAGATAACGGCGTGGGAGAGACCCAGTACTTC,CASSQDNGVGETQYF
.,.,TRBJ2-7,16,TRBV27,TGTGCCAGCAGTCCACCCAAAGGTGGCAGGGGTGTTAATCAGTACTTC,CASSPPKGGRGVNQYF
.,.,TRBJ2-6,16,TRBV4-2,TGTGCCAGCAGCCAAGATGGGGGCGCCGGGGCCAACGTCCTGACTTTC,CASSQDGGAGANVLTF
TRBD2,.,TRBJ2-3,18,TRBV5-1,TGCGCCAGCAGCCCCCTGGGCGGGAGGATATCTAGCACAGATACGCAGTATTTT,CASSPLGGRISSTDTQYF
TRBD2,.,TRBJ2-7,13,TRBV7-9,TGTGCCAGCAGGAGCGGGAGCGCCTACGAGCAGTACTTC,CASRSGSAYEQYF
TRBD1,few,TRBJ1-1,16,TRBV7-2,TGTGCCAGCAGCCTAGGGACAGGCCTAGGGGAGTCTGAAGCTTTCTTT,CASSLGTGLGESEAFF
.,.,TRBJ2-7,14,TRBV7-2,TGTGCCAGCAGCTTAGTGGCGGGCTCCTACGAGCAGTACTTC,CASSLVAGSYEQYF
.,.,TRBJ2-1,13,TRBV5-1,TGCGCCAGCAGCTTGCAACGAGGAAGTGAGCAGTTCTTC,CASSLQRGSEQFF
.,.,TRBJ1-5,14,TRBV19,TGTGCCAGCAGAGGACAGACAAGCAATCAGCCCCAGCATTTT,CASRGQTSNQPQHF
.,.,TRBJ2-5,15,TRBV19,TGTGCCAGTAGTACCAATTGGGACATCCAAGAGACCCAGTACTTC,CASSTNWDIQETQYF
.,once,TRBJ1-5,15,TRBV19,TGTGCCAGTAGGCATATTCAGGGGTACGAGGAGCCCCAGCATTTT,CASRHIQGYEEPQHF
TRBD2,.,TRBJ2-7,15,TRBV4-3,TGCGCCAGCAGCCAAGGAATAGCGGGATCGTACGAGCAGTACTTC,CASSQGIAGSYEQYF
.,.,TRBJ1-5,15,TRBV6-5,TGTGCCAGCAGTTACTCGGGGAGTAGCAATCAGCCCCAGCATTTT,CASSYSGSSNQPQHF
TRBD2,few,TRBJ2-2,18,TRBV7-2,TGTGCCAGCAGCCCCCGGACTAGCGGGAACGTGAGGTCCGGGGAGCTGTTTTTT,CASSPRTSGNVRSGELFF
.,.,TRBJ1-2,14,TRBV27,TGTGCCAGCAGCCCCTCGGGGGTTGCCTATGGCTACACCTTC,CASSPSGVAYGYTF
TRBD2,few,TRBJ2-7,16,TRBV7-9,TGTGCCAGCAGCTCTTCTAGCGGGAGAGGGATGTTCGAGCAGTACTTC,CASSSSSGRGMFEQYF
.,.,TRBJ2-1,18,TRBV27,TGTGCCAGCAGTTTATTGGCTTTCGGCGGGACCTCCTACAATGAGCAGTTCTTC,CASSLLAFGGTSYNEQFF
.,.,TRBJ2-1,14,TRBV27,TGTGCCAGCAGTTGGACGCCATCCTACAATGAGCAGTTCTTC,CASSWTPSYNEQFF
.,.,TRBJ1-6,13,TRBV27,TGTGCCAGCAGACTAGGGGAGGGAGCACCCCTCCACTTT,CASRLGEGAPLHF